These 30 T cell receptor beta chains were all obtained from the same sample, sequenced in a study of beta chain features in type 1 diabetes. The investigators reverse transcribed all of the isolated RNA, so they sequenced expressed TCRB transcripts. Here immunoSEQ multiplex PCR was the method, and the copy in TCRdb shows in-frame clones only, minus some. The repertoire holds about 260,000 clones, 68% seen once, with 0.053% in the top ten. The sample taken for sequencing was naive CD4+ T cells from blood. These receptors all come from a man aged 25 to 40 in good health.

The chain links TRBV27 to TRBJ2-2, with unresolved D. The V gene's germline CDR1 is MNHEY and CDR2 SMNVEV (reference sequence). V gave up 6 bases and J gave up 6 bases, with 11 bases separating them. This CDR3 is 13 amino acids long. The CDR3 loop reads CASSPLVSGELFF. As DNA, the CDR3 is TGTGCCAGCAGCCCATTAGTATCCGGGGAGCTGTTTTTT.

The rearrangement uses TRBV29-1 and TRBJ1-1, with TRBD1 as a possible D gene (6 bases). V dropped 7 bases and J dropped 7 bases, with 16 bases sitting between them. Germline CDR1 SQVTM, CDR2 ANQGSEA. CDR3 length: 12 residues. CDR3 sequence (DNA): TGCAGCGGAGTACAGGGACCCGATGAAGCTTTCTTT. Protein sequence: CSGVQGPDEAFF. The variable domain in full, with the rest retrieved from reference TRBV29-1 and TRBJ1-1, is SAVISQKPSRDICQRGTSLTIQCQVDSQVTMMFWYRQQPGQSLTLIATANQGSEATYESGFVIDKFPISRPNLTFSTLTVSNMSPEDSSIYLCSGVQGPDEAFFGQGTRLTVV.

The chain links TRBV29-1 to TRBJ2-4, with D unclear. CDR3 length: 11 residues. V lost 3 bases and J lost 5, with 5 bases in between. CDR1 is SQVTM, CDR2 ANQGSEA, per germline. As DNA, the CDR3 is TGCAGCGTTGACAGACAAAACATTCAGTACTTC. This translates into CSVDRQNIQYF.

The chain employs TRBV30 and TRBJ1-2; D is ambiguous. The germline gives CDR1 GTSNPN, CDR2 SVGIG (reference sequence). The CDR3 covers 14 residues. The ends were cut back, 4 bases at V and 0 bases at J, with 12 bases in the middle. The CDR3: CAWNSGPANYGYTF. In DNA form, the CDR3 reads TGTGCCTGGAACTCAGGTCCGGCTAACTATGGCTACACCTTC.

The chain has TRBV29-1 and TRBJ2-7, with 11 bases lining up with TRBD1. V was pared by 4 bases and J by 7 bases, with 9 bases of the junction left unmatched. The CDR3 is 14 amino acids. The germline CDR1 and CDR2 sequences are SQVTM and ANQGSEA. The CDR3 sequence: CSVGSGQGASEQYF. CDR3 coding DNA: TGCAGCGTTGGATCCGGACAGGGGGCGTCGGAGCAGTACTTC.

V usage is TRBV9 and J usage is TRBJ2-1, with D hard to call. V was trimmed by 0 bases and J by 0 bases, leaving 10 bases between them. Germline CDR1 SGDLS, CDR2 YYNGEE. The CDR3 sequence is 16 residues long. The CDR3 DNA follows: TGTGCCAGCAGCGTAGAACTTCCCGCCTCCTACAATGAGCAGTTCTTC. It translates to CASSVELPASYNEQFF.

The J gene is TRBJ1-1, the V gene TRBV20-1; D remains unclear. The germline V gene encodes CDR1 DFQATT and CDR2 SNEGSKA (reference sequence). There are 11 residues in the CDR3. The V and J ends lost 1 base and 5 bases respectively, with 5 bases between them. CDR3 sequence: CSARGQTEAFF. CDR3 bases: TGCAGTGCTAGAGGACAAACTGAAGCTTTCTTT.

This clone was counted a single time. This chain links TRBV14 with TRBJ2-1, with 8 bases matching TRBD2. The germline gives CDR1 SGHDN, CDR2 FVKESK. The V and J ends lost 2 bases and 0 bases, in that order; junction bases with no gene match: 3. The CDR3 is 16 residues long. The CDR3 DNA reads TGTGCCAGCAGCCAATTAGCGGGAAGCTCCTACAATGAGCAGTTCTTC. Translation: CASSQLAGSSYNEQFF.

On this clone itself: Different DNA sequences within this sample yield the same CDR3. This chain uses TRBV30 with TRBJ1-5, with 9 bases that match TRBD1. The J segment lost 2 bases and the V segment lost 2 bases, leaving 1 base of the junction unmatched. This CDR3 is built from 14 residues. Germline-derived CDR1 and CDR2 are GTSNPN and SVGIG (reference sequence). In nucleotides, the CDR3 is TGTGCCTGGAGTAGGACAGGGGGCAATCAGCCCCAGCATTTT. Translation gives CAWSRTGGNQPQHF.

The CDR3 protein is CAWNLGQGLYGYTF. The CDR3 region has the DNA TGTGCCTGGAATTTGGGACAGGGTTTATATGGCTACACCTTC. The chain carries TRBV30 and TRBJ1-2; 9 nucleotides line up with TRBD1. CDR3 length: 14 amino acids. The germline V gene has CDR1 GTSNPN and CDR2 SVGIG (reference sequence). V lost 4 bases to trimming and J lost 5 bases; unmatched junction nucleotides: 8.

This clone has only a few counts. The chain carries TRBV18 and TRBJ2-1; the D gene is possibly TRBD1 (6 bases). V was pared by 1 base and J by 8 bases, with 6 bases between. CDR3 length: 12 residues. Germline V lookup: CDR1 KGHSH, CDR2 LQKENI. The CDR3 DNA sequence: TGTGCCAGCTCACCACAGGGGGATGAGCAGTTCTTC. It specifies CASSPQGDEQFF.

The V call is TRBV10-3, the J call TRBJ2-7, with a tentative D call TRBD1 (5 bases). CDR1 is ENHRY, CDR2 SYGVKD, per germline. CDR3 length equals 12 residues. The ends were cut back, 4 bases at V and 6 bases at J, with 10 bases in the middle. The CDR3: CAISAVQGEQYF. CDR3 in DNA: TGTGCCATCAGTGCGGTTCAGGGCGAGCAGTACTTC.

V is TRBV30 and J is TRBJ1-1; 7 nucleotides line up with TRBD1. V lost 3 bases to trimming and J lost 5 bases; unmatched junction nucleotides: 9. Germline CDR1 GTSNPN, CDR2 SVGIG (reference sequence). The CDR3 consists of 14 residues. CDR3 DNA sequence: TGTGCCTGGAGCGAAGACAGGGTTTGGACTGAAGCTTTCTTT. Translation gives CAWSEDRVWTEAFF. The variable domain in full, completed from reference TRBV30 and TRBJ1-1, reads SQTIHQWPATLVQPVGSPLSLECTVEGTSNPNLYWYRQAAGRGLQLLFYSVGIGQISSEVPQNLSASRPQDRQFILSSKKLLLSDSGFYLCAWSEDRVWTEAFFGQGTRLTVV.

This clone was counted a few times. V usage is TRBV29-1 and J usage is TRBJ2-7; D uncertain. This CDR3 has 13 amino acids. Deletions cut 6 bases from V and 0 bases from J, with 12 bases between. From germline, CDR1 is SQVTM and CDR2 ANQGSEA. For the CDR3, the DNA is TGCAGCGTGAAGGCCAGGATCTCCTACGAGCAGTACTTC. The encoded protein is CSVKARISYEQYF.

This chain links TRBV30 with TRBJ2-3; D uncertain. The CDR3 has 12 residues. V was pared by 1 base and J by 2 bases, with 4 bases between. Germline V lookup: CDR1 GTSNPN, CDR2 SVGIG (reference sequence). This CDR3 reads CAWSGPTDTQYF. CDR3 nucleotide sequence: TGTGCCTGGAGTGGGCCCACAGATACGCAGTATTTT.

The V and J genes are TRBV7-9 and TRBJ2-5; the D is unclear. CDR1 and CDR2 (germline): SEHNR, FQNEAQ (reference sequence). V lost 1 base to trimming and J lost 8 bases, with 8 bases between them. The CDR3 has 12 residues. DNA of the CDR3: TGTGCCAGCAGCTTAGTTTTAGGCACCCAGTACTTC. Translating it yields CASSLVLGTQYF.

The V and J genes are TRBV27 and TRBJ2-2; D is unclear. The V gene's germline CDR1 is MNHEY and CDR2 SMNVEV (reference sequence). V lost 8 bases, J lost 1 base, and 11 bases lay in between. This CDR3 is built from 14 residues. CDR3 nucleotides: TGTGCCAGCGGCGAGATAGGGAACACCGGGGAGCTGTTTTTT. It translates to CASGEIGNTGELFF.

The rearrangement joins TRBV13 to TRBJ2-1, with 7 bases matching TRBD1. The CDR3 length is 17 residues. V lost 5 bases to trimming and J lost 0 bases; unmatched junction nucleotides: 10. CDR1 is PRHDT, CDR2 FYEKMQ, per germline (reference sequence). In DNA form, the CDR3 reads TGTGCCAGCAGCCTATGGACAGGTGGTAGCTCCTACAATGAGCAGTTCTTC. Amino acid sequence: CASSLWTGGSSYNEQFF.

This chain connects TRBV7-9 to TRBJ1-2; D is perhaps TRBD1 (6 bases). Per germline, CDR1 SEHNR and CDR2 FQNEAQ (reference sequence). V was trimmed by 2 bases and J by 4 bases, leaving 8 bases between them. There are 13 residues in the CDR3. The CDR3 is CASSLRQVYGYTF. CDR3 in DNA: TGTGCCAGCAGCTTACGACAGGTCTATGGCTACACCTTC.

This clone was recorded once. The chain has TRBV25-1 and TRBJ2-3; possible D gene TRBD2, 6 bases. From germline, CDR1 is MGHDK and CDR2 SYGVNS. This CDR3 contains 16 residues. Trimming shortened V by 3 bases and J by 0 bases, and 13 bases separated the two germline ends. This chain's CDR3 is CASSDPGTQSTDTQYF. The CDR3 nucleotides are TGTGCCAGCAGTGACCCCGGGACTCAAAGCACAGATACGCAGTATTTT.

The chain has TRBV18 and TRBJ1-1, with D tentatively TRBD1 (6 bases). V shed 2 bases and J shed 3 bases, with 7 bases lying between them. Germline CDR1 KGHSH, CDR2 LQKENI. The CDR3 runs to 13 residues. Written as DNA, the CDR3 is TGTGCCAGCTCACCATCAGGGGACACTGAAGCTTTCTTT. Translated: CASSPSGDTEAFF.

The chain carries TRBV30 and TRBJ1-1; D remains ambiguous. There are 13 residues in the CDR3. V lost 2 bases and J lost 0, with 7 bases in between. The germline V gene has CDR1 GTSNPN and CDR2 SVGIG (reference sequence). CDR3 amino acids: CAWSRQMNTEAFF. In nucleotides, the CDR3 is TGTGCCTGGAGTAGACAAATGAACACTGAAGCTTTCTTT.

This clone was seen once. The chain joins TRBV7-6 to TRBJ2-5; D may be TRBD2 (6 bases). The CDR3 length is 15 residues. With 5 bases removed from V and 1 base from J, the gap between germline ends came to 14 bases. Germline V lookup: CDR1 SGHVS, CDR2 FNYEAQ. For the CDR3, the DNA is TGTGCCAGCAGCAACCCTTGGGGGGTCCAAGAGACCCAGTACTTC. Its translation is CASSNPWGVQETQYF.

This chain links TRBV29-1 with TRBJ1-1; TRBD1 matches at 7 bases. The CDR3 consists of 13 residues. Germline V CDR1 and CDR2: SQVTM, ANQGSEA. Germline trimming cut 7 bases from V and 0 bases from J; bases unmatched to any gene: 5. The CDR3 DNA sequence: TGCAGCGCCGTAGGGGGCCTGAACACTGAAGCTTTCTTT. Translated: CSAVGGLNTEAFF.

The chain uses TRBV5-1 and TRBJ2-7; D is possibly TRBD1 or TRBD2 (5 bases each). The CDR3 contains 15 residues. V dropped 1 base and J dropped 0 bases, with 11 bases sitting between them. Per the germline V gene, CDR1 is SGHRS and CDR2 is YFSETQ. CDR3 bases: TGCGCCAGCAGCTTGCTACTAGGGGACTCCTACGAGCAGTACTTC. Residues: CASSLLLGDSYEQYF.

V gene TRBV4-1 combines with J gene TRBJ2-7; D may be TRBD1 (5 bases). The CDR3 totals 15 residues. In germline, CDR1 is MGHRA, CDR2 YSYEKL. With 1 base removed from V and 5 bases from J, the gap between germline ends came to 15 bases. Written as DNA, the CDR3 is TGCGCCAGCAGCCAAGTAGAGACAGCCATCGACGAGCAGTACTTC. This translates into CASSQVETAIDEQYF.

In this sample, this clone turned up a few times. The V and J genes are TRBV30 and TRBJ1-1; maybe TRBD1 (5 bases). CDR1 and CDR2 from the germline V gene are GTSNPN and SVGIG (reference sequence). CDR3 size: 14 residues. V was clipped by 0 bases and J by 4 bases, with 12 bases between them. In DNA, the CDR3 is TGTGCCTGGAGTGTACGGGGGTTAGGCACTGAAGCTTTCTTT. This encodes CAWSVRGLGTEAFF.

The CDR3 protein is CASSLEVDQPQHF. The CDR3 bases are TGTGCCAGCAGCTTAGAGGTGGATCAGCCCCAGCATTTT. V usage is TRBV7-9 and J usage is TRBJ1-5; D not certain. The CDR3 runs to 13 residues. Looked up from germline, CDR1 is SEHNR and CDR2 is FQNEAQ (reference sequence). With 1 base removed from V and 5 bases from J, the gap between germline ends came to 6 bases.

This chain connects TRBV6-5 to TRBJ1-2, with a possible D match to TRBD1 (5 bases). In germline, CDR1 is MNHEY, CDR2 SVGAGI. With 5 bases removed from V and 3 bases from J, the gap between germline ends came to 10 bases. The CDR3 loop spans 13 amino acids. In DNA form, the CDR3 reads TGTGCCAGCAGTCGGGACGGCTACTATGGCTACACCTTC. Translating gives CASSRDGYYGYTF.

This chain links TRBV7-9 with TRBJ2-3, with 9 bases identical to TRBD1. Germline CDR1 SEHNR, CDR2 FQNEAQ (reference sequence). The V segment lost 8 bases and the J segment 3 bases; nucleotides outside the gene matches: 3. This CDR3 comprises 13 residues. The CDR3 loop reads CASAGQGTDTQYF. DNA for the CDR3: TGTGCCAGCGCGGGACAGGGAACAGATACGCAGTATTTT.